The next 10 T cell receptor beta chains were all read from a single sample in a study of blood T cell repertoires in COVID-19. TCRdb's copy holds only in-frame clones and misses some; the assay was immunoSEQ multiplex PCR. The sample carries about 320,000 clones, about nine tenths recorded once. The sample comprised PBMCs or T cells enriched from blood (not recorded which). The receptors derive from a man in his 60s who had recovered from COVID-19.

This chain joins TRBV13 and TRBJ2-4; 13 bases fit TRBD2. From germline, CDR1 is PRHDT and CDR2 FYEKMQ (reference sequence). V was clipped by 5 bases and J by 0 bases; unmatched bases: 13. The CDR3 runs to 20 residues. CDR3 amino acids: CASSPGGTSGTGGAKNIQYF. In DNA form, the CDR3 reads TGTGCCAGCAGCCCTGGTGGGACTAGCGGGACGGGGGGAGCCAAAAACATTCAGTACTTC.

As DNA, the CDR3 is TGCGCCAGCAGCTTGGACAGCGGGTCCGATACGCAGTATTTT. It translates to CASSLDSGSDTQYF. The chain couples TRBV5-1 to TRBJ2-3; possible D gene TRBD2, 6 bases. The CDR3 is 14 amino acids. In germline, CDR1 is SGHRS, CDR2 YFSETQ. V gave up 0 bases and J gave up 6 bases, with 11 bases separating them. Drawing the rest from reference TRBV5-1 and TRBJ2-3, the complete variable domain is KAGVTQTPRYLIKTRGQQVTLSCSPISGHRSVSWYQQTPGQGLQFLFEYFSETQRNKGNFPGRFSGRQFSNSRSEMNVSTLELGDSALYLCASSLDSGSDTQYFGPGTRLTVL.

CDR3: CASSYGGYGSYEQYF. The CDR3 DNA reads as TGTGCCAGCAGTTACGGCGGATACGGCTCCTACGAGCAGTACTTC. The chain joins TRBV6-5 to TRBJ2-7; no reliable D call. Germline V gives CDR1 MNHEY, CDR2 SVGAGI. The CDR3 has 15 amino acids. The ends were cut back, 2 bases at V and 0 bases at J, with 11 bases in the middle.

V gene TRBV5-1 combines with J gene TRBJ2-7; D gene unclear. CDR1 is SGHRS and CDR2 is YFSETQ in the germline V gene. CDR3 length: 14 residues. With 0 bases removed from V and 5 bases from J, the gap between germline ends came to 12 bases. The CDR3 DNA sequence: TGCGCCAGCAGCTTGGAGGCAGGCCGAGACGAGCAGTACTTC. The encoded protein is CASSLEAGRDEQYF.

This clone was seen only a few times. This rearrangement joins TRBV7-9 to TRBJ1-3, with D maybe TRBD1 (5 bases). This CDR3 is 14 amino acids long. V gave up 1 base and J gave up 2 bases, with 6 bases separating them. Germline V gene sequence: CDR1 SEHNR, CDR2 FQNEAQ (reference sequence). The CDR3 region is CASSLGGAGNTIYF. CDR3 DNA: TGTGCCAGCAGCTTAGGGGGGGCTGGAAACACCATATATTTT.

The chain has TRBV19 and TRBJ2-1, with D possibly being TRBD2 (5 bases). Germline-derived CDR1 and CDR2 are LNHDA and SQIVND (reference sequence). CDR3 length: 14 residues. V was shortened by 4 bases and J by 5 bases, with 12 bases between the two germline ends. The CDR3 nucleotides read TGTGCCAGTAGTACCTTAGCGTCCGACAATGAGCAGTTCTTC. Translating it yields CASSTLASDNEQFF.

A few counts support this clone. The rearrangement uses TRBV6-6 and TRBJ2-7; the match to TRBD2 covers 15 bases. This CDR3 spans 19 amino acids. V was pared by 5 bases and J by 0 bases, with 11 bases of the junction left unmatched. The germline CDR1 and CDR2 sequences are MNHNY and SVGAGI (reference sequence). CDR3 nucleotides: TGTGCCAGCAGTCTTCAACCGGGACTAGCGGGAGGAAGCTCCTACGAGCAGTACTTC. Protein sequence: CASSLQPGLAGGSSYEQYF.

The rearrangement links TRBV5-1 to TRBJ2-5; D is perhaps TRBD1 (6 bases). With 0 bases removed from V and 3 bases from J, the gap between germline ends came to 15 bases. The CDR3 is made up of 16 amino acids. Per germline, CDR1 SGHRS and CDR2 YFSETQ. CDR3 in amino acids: CASSLAVYGDKETQYF. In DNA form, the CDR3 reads TGCGCCAGCAGCTTGGCCGTTTACGGGGACAAAGAGACCCAGTACTTC.

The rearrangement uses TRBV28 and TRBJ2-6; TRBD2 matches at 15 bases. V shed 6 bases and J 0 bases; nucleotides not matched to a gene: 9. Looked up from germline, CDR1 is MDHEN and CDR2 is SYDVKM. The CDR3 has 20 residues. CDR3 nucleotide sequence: TGTGCCAGCAGCCCGCCGGGACTAGCGGGAGGCCCCTCTGGGGCCAACGTCCTGACTTTC. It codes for CASSPPGLAGGPSGANVLTF. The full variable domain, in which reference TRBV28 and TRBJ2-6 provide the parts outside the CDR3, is DVKVTQSSRYLVKRTGEKVFLECVQDMDHENMFWYRQDPGLGLRLIYFSYDVKMKEKGDIPEGYSVSREKKERFSLILESASTNQTSMYLCASSPPGLAGGPSGANVLTFGAGSRLTVL.

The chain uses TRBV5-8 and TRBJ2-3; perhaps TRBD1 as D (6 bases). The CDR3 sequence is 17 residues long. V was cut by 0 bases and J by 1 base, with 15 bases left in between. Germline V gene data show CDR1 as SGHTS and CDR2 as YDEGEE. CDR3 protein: CASSLVLQGPRTDTQYF. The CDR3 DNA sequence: TGTGCCAGCAGCTTGGTTCTTCAGGGGCCTCGCACAGATACGCAGTATTTT.